This entry lists 27 T cell receptor beta chains sequenced from one sample in a study of quantifying T cell responses using KT2 cells. Background on the study: Reverse transcription used primers in the TCR alpha and beta constant regions.

A single-stranded UMI oligo with SP2 sequence was ligated to cDNA 3' ends. The first PCR ran approximately 4 cycles with an equimolar RC1.1 and RC1.2 beta primer mix. Each CDR3 protein gets one entry after TCRdb re-called the UMI-ligation and nested PCR reads with MiXCR. The sample records 40,000 to 50,000 distinct CDR3 sequences, 15% to 20% being singletons. Sequenced: PBMCs spiked with cells of the T cell clone KT2. These receptors were taken from a human donor.

The table lists this clonotype with a few counts. The rearrangement joins TRBV5-8 to TRBJ2-2; D is possibly TRBD1 (5 bases). CDR3 length: 17 amino acids. Germline V lookup: CDR1 SGHTS, CDR2 YDEGEE. V was shortened by 4 bases and J by 0 bases, with 16 bases between the two germline ends. CDR3 sequence reads: CASSIWLTDANTGELFF. CDR3 coding DNA: TGTGCCAGCAGCATCTGGCTGACAGACGCGAACACCGGGGAGCTGTTTTTT.

The chain recombines TRBV18 with TRBJ2-7; tentative D call: TRBD2 (7 bases). The CDR3 runs 15 residues. The germline V gene encodes CDR1 KGHSH and CDR2 LQKENI. Trimming left V 2 bases short and J 5 bases short, with 16 bases between. The CDR3 DNA follows: TGTGCCAGCTCACCAATGGGAGGGGGAAGAGACGAGCAGTACTTC. It is translated as CASSPMGGGRDEQYF.

This chain joins TRBV6-2 or TRBV6-3 and TRBJ2-1, with TRBD1 identical over 8 bases. This CDR3 region has 15 residues. CDR1 and CDR2 (germline): MNHEY, SVGEGT. V gave up 0 bases and J gave up 6 bases; unmatched junction bases: 4. The chain's CDR3 is CASSYSRGQGNEQFF. DNA for the CDR3: TGTGCCAGCAGTTACTCGAGAGGACAGGGCAATGAGCAGTTCTTC.

This clonotype was counted a few times. This sequence joins TRBV12-3 or TRBV12-4 and TRBJ1-5; 7 nucleotides align to TRBD1. This CDR3 has 15 amino acids. Trimming cost V 4 bases and J 3 bases; bases outside gene matches: 6. The CDR3 DNA sequence: TGTGCCAGCAGTTCTGGGGACAGCCCCAATCAGCCCCAGCATTTT. This codes for CASSSGDSPNQPQHF.

The rearrangement uses TRBV12-3 or TRBV12-4 and TRBJ2-3, with 16 bases fitting TRBD2. The CDR3 is 19 residues long. J lost 2 bases, V lost 3 bases, and 8 bases had no gene match. CDR3 in DNA: TGTGCCAGCAGTTTCACCGGGACTAGCGGGAGGGCAAACACAGATACGCAGTATTTT. It specifies CASSFTGTSGRANTDTQYF.

This sequence joins TRBV15 and TRBJ2-2; D unclear. In germline, CDR1 is LNHNV, CDR2 YYDKDF (reference sequence). The CDR3 consists of 12 residues. The V and J ends lost 3 bases and 2 bases respectively, with 1 base between them. The CDR3 reads CATSSNTGELFF. The CDR3 DNA sequence: TGTGCCACCAGCAGTAACACCGGGGAGCTGTTTTTT.

The chain recombines TRBV6-1 with TRBJ1-3; 9 bases line up with TRBD1. Per the germline V gene, CDR1 is MNHNS and CDR2 is SASEGT. There are 16 residues in the CDR3. J lost 3 bases, V lost 2 bases, and 5 bases had no gene match. This chain's CDR3 is CASSETSGQGGNTIYF. The CDR3, as DNA: TGTGCCAGCAGTGAAACCTCGGGACAGGGTGGAAACACCATATATTTT.

V gene TRBV18 combines with J gene TRBJ2-3, with unresolved D. V dropped 4 bases and J dropped 2 bases, with 10 bases sitting between them. Germline V gives CDR1 KGHSH, CDR2 LQKENI. The CDR3 contains 14 residues. This CDR3 is CASSQNKDTDTQYF. The CDR3, as DNA: TGTGCCAGCTCACAAAATAAAGACACAGATACGCAGTATTTT. Together with reference TRBV18 and TRBJ2-3, the CDR3 gives the full variable domain: NAGVMQNPRHLVRRRGQEARLRCSPMKGHSHVYWYRQLPEEGLKFMVYLQKENIIDESGMPKERFSAEFPKEGPSILRIQQVVRGDSAAYFCASSQNKDTDTQYFGPGTRLTVL.

The V gene is TRBV19, the J gene TRBJ1-5; D unclear. CDR3 size: 13 residues. Germline CDR1 LNHDA, CDR2 SQIVND (reference sequence). Between the trimmed V and J ends, which lost 2 bases and 11 bases, there was a span of 13 bases. The CDR3: CASSILGFRTQHF. The CDR3 nucleotides are TGTGCCAGTAGTATATTAGGTTTCAGGACCCAGCATTTT.

This clonotype was seen a handful of times. The V and J genes are TRBV10-3 and TRBJ1-5; D remains ambiguous. The CDR3 loop spans 12 amino acids. V was trimmed by 0 bases and J by 7 bases, leaving 4 bases between them. Germline assignment: CDR1 ENHRY and CDR2 SYGVKD. The CDR3 is CAISESGQPQHF. The CDR3 DNA reads as TGTGCCATCAGTGAGTCGGGCCAGCCCCAGCATTTT.

The rearrangement links TRBV5-1 to TRBJ1-3; no firm D call. The CDR3 loop spans 15 amino acids. Trimming cost V 3 bases and J 0 bases, with 10 bases left between them. The V gene's germline CDR1 is SGHRS and CDR2 YFSETQ. DNA for the CDR3: TGCGCCAGCAGCTCCGGACCAAGCTCTGGAAACACCATATATTTT. This encodes CASSSGPSSGNTIYF.

The chain has TRBV12-3 or TRBV12-4 and TRBJ1-4; 9 bases line up with TRBD1. The CDR3 has 14 amino acids. With 5 bases clipped from V and 4 bases from J, the junction kept 2 bases outside the gene matches. Here the CDR3 reads CASSPTGGNEKLFF. In DNA form, the CDR3 reads TGTGCCAGCAGTCCGACAGGGGGTAATGAAAAACTGTTTTTT.

The chain employs TRBV5-4 and TRBJ1-5, with 7 bases lining up with TRBD1. Germline V gene data show CDR1 as SGHNT and CDR2 as YYREEE (reference sequence). Trimming took 6 bases from V and 1 from J; bases not matched to a gene: 10. The CDR3 contains 16 residues. CDR3 amino acids: CASNTGVLESNQPQHF. DNA of the CDR3: TGTGCCAGCAACACAGGGGTTTTGGAAAGCAATCAGCCCCAGCATTTT. Filled out from reference TRBV5-4 and TRBJ1-5, the complete variable domain reads ETGVTQSPTHLIKTRGQQVTLRCSSQSGHNTVSWYQQALGQGPQFIFQYYREEENGRGNFPPRFSGLQFPNYSSELNVNALELDDSALYLCASNTGVLESNQPQHFGDGTRLSIL.

This clonotype counts as medium-sized. The chain recombines TRBV6-2 or TRBV6-3 with TRBJ2-3, with D hard to call. V lost 5 bases, J lost 3 bases, and 9 bases lay in between. Germline V gene lookup returns CDR1 MNHEY and CDR2 SVGEGT. This CDR3 has 13 residues. The CDR3, as DNA: TGTGCCAGCAGTAAGGTAGAGACAGATACGCAGTATTTT. Amino acid sequence: CASSKVETDTQYF.

CDR3 coding DNA: TGTGCCAGCACCGCCACCGAGAACACTGAAGCTTTCTTT. Translated: CASTATENTEAFF. The chain uses TRBV12-3 or TRBV12-4 and TRBJ1-1, with unresolved D. Trimming took off 7 bases at V and 1 base at J, with 10 bases between the two ends. The CDR3 loop spans 13 amino acids.

This clonotype was counted only a few times. J is TRBJ2-1 and V is TRBV6-5; D is perhaps TRBD2 (6 bases). V shed 0 bases and J shed 5 bases, with 11 bases lying between them. Germline CDR1 MNHEY, CDR2 SVGAGI. The CDR3 runs 15 residues. CDR3 bases: TGTGCCAGCAGTTACTCGGTGACTAGTGACAATGAGCAGTTCTTC. Translating gives CASSYSVTSDNEQFF.

The rearrangement links TRBV9 to TRBJ1-1; unclear D gene. V lost 4 bases and J 0 bases, leaving 10 bases between the germline ends. CDR3 length equals 14 residues. Germline V gives CDR1 SGDLS, CDR2 YYNGEE. CDR3 sequence: CASSPVALNTEAFF. The CDR3 nucleotides read TGTGCCAGCAGCCCCGTGGCCCTGAACACTGAAGCTTTCTTT.

The chain has TRBV19 and TRBJ2-1, with a possible D match to TRBD1 (6 bases). Germline V CDR1 and CDR2: LNHDA, SQIVND (reference sequence). There are 15 residues in the CDR3. V was shortened by 0 bases and J by 10 bases, with 16 bases between the two germline ends. CDR3 amino acids: CASSIEAGALREQFF. CDR3 coding DNA: TGTGCCAGTAGTATAGAGGCAGGGGCCCTCAGGGAGCAGTTCTTC.

This clonotype was counted at least ten times. The chain recombines TRBV4-1 with TRBJ2-1; no reliable D call. The CDR3 runs 13 residues. Per germline, CDR1 MGHRA and CDR2 YSYEKL. Trimming stripped 4 bases from V and 8 bases from J, with 12 bases between. The CDR3 sequence is CASSLVVVDEQFF. CDR3 bases: TGCGCCAGCAGCCTAGTGGTAGTCGATGAGCAGTTCTTC.

This clonotype was seen more than once but under ten times. The rearrangement joins TRBV20-1 to TRBJ2-5; a possible D gene is TRBD2 (5 bases). Germline V gene data show CDR1 as DFQATT and CDR2 as SNEGSKA (reference sequence). The CDR3 loop spans 16 amino acids. V lost 6 bases, J lost 0 bases, and 20 bases lay in between. CDR3 region: CSASRGRGRYQETQYF. In DNA, the CDR3 is TGCAGTGCCAGCCGAGGGCGCGGAAGGTACCAAGAGACCCAGTACTTC.

In its sample, this clonotype was seen a few times. The genes are TRBV12-3 or TRBV12-4 and TRBJ1-3; D is perhaps TRBD1 (5 bases). Trimming pared 7 bases from V and 0 bases from J, leaving 13 bases between. The CDR3 sequence is 15 residues long. CDR3 loop: CASTRQSYSGNTIYF. The CDR3, as DNA: TGTGCCAGCACCCGACAGTCCTACTCTGGAAACACCATATATTTT.

This clonotype was found many times. The rearrangement links TRBV7-9 to TRBJ1-2, with D perhaps TRBD1 (5 bases). Germline V gene lookup returns CDR1 SEHNR and CDR2 FQNEAQ (reference sequence). The germline V and J ends were trimmed by 8 bases and 4 bases, with 14 bases remaining between them. This CDR3 is 13 amino acids long. The CDR3, as DNA: TGTGCCAGCGTTCTTCCCGGGGCCTATGGCTACACCTTC. Translating gives CASVLPGAYGYTF.

CDR3 coding DNA: TGTGCCAGCAGTGACCCGACTAGCGGGAGAACAGATACGCAGTATTTT. Translated: CASSDPTSGRTDTQYF. The V and J genes are TRBV2 and TRBJ2-3, with 12 bases aligning to TRBD2. The CDR3 loop spans 16 amino acids. V gave up 3 bases and J gave up 3 bases; unmatched junction bases: 4. Germline V gives CDR1 SNHLY, CDR2 FYNNEI.

The rearrangement joins TRBV20-1 to TRBJ1-1, with no clear D. Germline V gene lookup returns CDR1 DFQATT and CDR2 SNEGSKA (reference sequence). The CDR3 covers 14 residues. V was trimmed by 3 bases and J by 3 bases, leaving 14 bases between them. The CDR3 sequence: CSASPGSVDTEAFF. The CDR3 coding sequence is TGCAGTGCTAGTCCCGGGTCAGTTGACACTGAAGCTTTCTTT.

This sequence joins TRBV2 and TRBJ2-4, with D hard to call. This CDR3 is built from 14 residues. The germline V and J ends were trimmed by 8 bases and 0 bases, with 11 bases remaining between them. CDR1 SNHLY and CDR2 FYNNEI come from the germline V gene. Here the CDR3 reads CASQQRVAKNIQYF. The CDR3 DNA reads TGTGCCAGCCAACAGCGAGTAGCCAAAAACATTCAGTACTTC.

V and J are TRBV5-8 and TRBJ1-6; tentatively, D is TRBD1 (5 bases). The CDR3 sequence is 14 residues long. Deletions cut 2 bases from V and 10 bases from J, with 13 bases between. Germline assignment: CDR1 SGHTS and CDR2 YDEGEE. The chain's CDR3 is CASSLGQGRSPLHF. CDR3 sequence (DNA): TGTGCCAGCAGCTTAGGCCAGGGCCGGTCACCCCTCCACTTT.

This clonotype was observed a handful of times. The chain carries TRBV12-3 or TRBV12-4 and TRBJ2-5; TRBD2 matches at 7 bases. This CDR3 contains 13 residues. The trim removed 6 bases at V and 5 bases at J, leaving 6 bases unmatched. The CDR3 reads CASRARGVETQYF. The CDR3 nucleotides read TGTGCCAGCAGGGCCCGGGGGGTGGAGACCCAGTACTTC.